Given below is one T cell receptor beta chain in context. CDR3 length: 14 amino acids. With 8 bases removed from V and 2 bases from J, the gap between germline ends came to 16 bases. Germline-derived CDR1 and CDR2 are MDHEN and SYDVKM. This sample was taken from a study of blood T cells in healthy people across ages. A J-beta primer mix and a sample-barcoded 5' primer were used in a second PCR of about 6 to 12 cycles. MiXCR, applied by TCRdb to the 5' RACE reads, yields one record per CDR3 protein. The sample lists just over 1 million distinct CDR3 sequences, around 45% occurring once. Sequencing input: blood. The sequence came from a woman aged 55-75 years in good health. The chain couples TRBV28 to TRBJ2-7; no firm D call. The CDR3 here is CASSASASAYEQYF. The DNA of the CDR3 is TGTGCCAGCTCTGCATCGGCTTCTGCCTACGAGCAGTACTTC. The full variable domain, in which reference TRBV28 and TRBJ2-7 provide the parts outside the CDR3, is DVKVTQSSRYLVKRTGEKVFLECVQDMDHENMFWYRQDPGLGLRLIYFSYDVKMKEKGDIPEGYSVSREKKERFSLILESASTNQTSMYLCASSASASAYEQYFGPGTRLTVT.